This T cell receptor beta chain was sequenced for a study of cytomegalovirus exposure and HLA in healthy donors. With respect to this clone: Antigen: not known.

Germline lookup yields CDR1 SGHTA and CDR2 FQGNSA. The CDR3 is made up of 15 amino acids. V lost 0 bases, J lost 5 bases, and 4 bases stayed unmatched. Findings of the study overall: Most TCRs appeared rarely, but some public TCRs recurred in many donors. The TCR clusters that emerged in the first cohort tended, a later analysis found, to co-occur in the roughly 120 validation repertoires. The study designated about 180 TCR beta chains cytomegalovirus-associated.

Assay used: immunoSEQ multiplex PCR; TCRdb lists only in-frame clones, some missing. The table includes some 120,000 clones, 89% detected once. The rearrangement uses TRBV7-2 and TRBJ2-5; 9 positions agree with TRBD1. This receptor was obtained from a woman aged 18-29 years in good health and CMV-seronegative. Sequenced input: PBMCs. The CDR3 bases are TGTGCCAGCAGCTTAGCGGGGACAGGGCGGGAGACCCAGTACTTC. As protein: CASSLAGTGRETQYF.